This T cell receptor (beta chain) comes out of a study of T cells after yellow fever vaccination (dated 2019 in TCRdb). Background on the whole study: The SMART-Seq v4 Ultra Low Input RNA kit was used to prepare libraries from fractions with low cell numbers. The cohort comprised two healthy male donors, one aged 18 to 30 and one aged 30 to 39 years. Bulk TCR alpha and beta repertoires were sequenced longitudinally to track T-cell clones before and after primary and booster YFV17D yellow fever vaccination. Blood samples were taken at several timepoints before and after primary and secondary immunization, and bulk PBMC replicates and cell subsets were isolated. Results the study describes overall, beyond this receptor: FACS-sorted repertoires could contain abundant contaminating clonotypes from the bulk population, so computational filtering was required. Compared with the primary T-cell response, the secondary T-cell response was weaker but faster, peaking on day 5 rather than day 15. A small share of clonotypes was detected in both CD4 and CD8 compartments, with the overlap likely arising from convergent recombination. After the booster, most clones that had expanded after primary vaccination were detected again (around 97% of CD4 and around nine tenths of CD8), suggesting broad maintenance of memory. The study included only two donors, which limits how far the findings can be generalized.

The treatment or condition label on this specimen signifies: live attenuated yellow fever vaccine strain. At each blood-draw timepoint, two biological replicates of bulk PBMCs were collected. A standard Ficoll-Paque protocol was used to isolate PBMCs from peripheral blood. TriZol was used to extract RNA from bulk PBMCs, CD4 and CD8 fractions, and dextramer-positive and dextramer-negative fractions. Cut back by 4 bases and 3 bases, the V and J ends lie 8 bases apart. CDR1 DFQATT and CDR2 SNEGSKA were looked up in the germline V gene (reference sequence). The CDR3 contains 12 residues, cysteine and phenylalanine counted. This entry keeps only the CDR3 DNA: 36 bases, framed from base 1. This clonotype has at least ten counts. Its antigen target is currently unknown. Per-base qualities were not stored, and no clone one base away is much larger. Synthesis of TCR cDNA relied on 5'RACE template switching, a step that introduced a universal primer site along with unique molecular identifiers. Priming of cDNA synthesis was performed from both the TCR alpha and TCR beta constant segments. Library amplification involved two PCR steps, and the second step added sample barcodes and sequencing adapters. Sequencing of libraries was performed on Illumina HiSeq 2500 (2x100 bp) or NovaSeq (2x150 bp). The source study handled its data this way. MIGEC was used to demultiplex reads and collapse the reads into UMI consensus sequences, and MiXCR was used for V(D)J alignment. Vaccine-responding clonotypes were identified with edgeR using replicate PBMC samples, with FDR below 0.01 and a log2 fold change above 5 up to day 15 being required. Each bulk clonotype was labeled CD4 or CD8 based on which sequenced repertoire, CD4 or CD8, contained the clonotype at higher abundance. Clones were called with MiXCR by TCRdb after fastp trimmed the public reads at Q25, and only in-frame beta chains were retained. Records with the same CDR3 protein are collapsed into one entry carrying the most frequent genes and DNA. Clone size and V and J calls follow TCRdb, not the original study. A total of 300,000 to 450,000 distinct CDR3 sequences appear in this sample, 6% to 8% of them only once. Together, the top ten hold about 15% of the sample.

Recombination joined TRBV20-1 with TRBJ2-3; TRBD2 is a weak D gene call, 6 bases matching. Sequencing was performed on PBMCs, taken 5 days after the yellow fever booster vaccination. The TCR comes from a man aged 25 to 40 who received the YFV17D yellow fever vaccine. The DNA reads TGCAGTGCTATTGCGGGAACAGATACGCAGTATTTT. This encodes CSAIAGTDTQYF.